The 20 T cell receptor beta chains given below trace back to one sample, sequenced in a study of T cells in Graves' hyperthyroidism and ophthalmopathy (dated by TCRdb to between 2019 and 2020). The library was prepared using multiplex PCR. Sequencing used an Illumina HiSeq 2000. Amplification of TCR beta CDR3 regions was carried out from RNA transcripts. The first round of RT-PCR for the TCR CDR3 was performed with the HTBI primer set and the Qiagen OneStep RT-PCR kit. Using fastp trimming at Q25 and MiXCR clonotype assembly, TCRdb reanalyzed the public sequencing data and kept in-frame beta chains. Merged by CDR3 protein, the rows form single entries marked with the most common genes and DNA. Here the sample has over 400,000 distinct CDR3 sequences; about 20% occur a single time. The ten largest clones represent about 53% of the sample. The sequencing sample was made of blood. The receptors originated from a woman between 70 and 85 years old with Graves' ophthalmopathy.

This clonotype has only a few counts. The chain couples TRBV12-3 or TRBV12-4 to TRBJ2-4, with TRBD2 matching 9 bases. The CDR3 consists of 16 residues. J gave up 6 bases and V 2 bases, and 8 bases lay outside the gene matches. As DNA, the CDR3 is TGTGCCAGCAGTTTATTAGCGGGAGAACACGGAAACATTCAGTACTTC. Translated: CASSLLAGEHGNIQYF.

This clonotype was seen repeatedly, ten times or more. DNA of the CDR3: TGTGCCAGCAGCCAAGGGGCAGACCTCTACAATGAGCAGTTCTTC. Amino acid sequence: CASSQGADLYNEQFF. The chain links TRBV3-1 to TRBJ2-1; D gene unclear. Germline CDR1 is LGHDT and CDR2 is YNNKEL (reference sequence). The CDR3 has 15 residues. The V gene lost 1 base and the J gene lost 3 bases, with 10 bases spanning the gap.

This clonotype came up a few times. The chain links TRBV30 to TRBJ2-7; 10 bases map to TRBD2. Germline V lookup: CDR1 GTSNPN, CDR2 SVGIG (reference sequence). The CDR3 has 15 residues. The ends lost 4 bases at V and 6 bases at J; junction bases unmatched: 12. The CDR3 DNA sequence: TGTGCCTGGACCGGTGGAGCGGGAGGGCCTGGCGAGCAGTACTTC. As protein: CAWTGGAGGPGEQYF.

Only a few counts were recorded for this clonotype. The chain is built from TRBV7-9 and TRBJ2-7; weak D call: TRBD1 (6 bases). There are 14 residues in the CDR3. Germline CDR1 is SEHNR and CDR2 is FQNEAQ (reference sequence). The V end was cut by 2 bases, the J end by 2 bases, with 10 bases between. The CDR3, as DNA: TGTGCCAGCAGCTTACTGGGGGCGGCCTACGAGCAGTACTTC. Translating it yields CASSLLGAAYEQYF. Combining the CDR3 with reference TRBV7-9 and TRBJ2-7 gives the whole variable domain DTGVSQNPRHKITKRGQNVTFRCDPISEHNRLYWYRQTLGQGPEFLTYFQNEAQLEKSRLLSDRFSAERPKGSFSTLEIQRTEQGDSAMYLCASSLLGAAYEQYFGPGTRLTVT.

The chain carries TRBV24-1 and TRBJ1-5; D unresolved. Germline V gene lookup returns CDR1 KGHDR and CDR2 SFDVKD. The CDR3 is made up of 13 amino acids. Trimming stripped 5 bases from V and 6 bases from J, with 10 bases between. The CDR3 loop reads CATSAGVLQPQHF. The CDR3 coding sequence is TGTGCCACCAGTGCAGGTGTTCTTCAGCCCCAGCATTTT.

The V call is TRBV11-3, the J call TRBJ2-7; the match to TRBD1 covers 9 bases. Germline V gives CDR1 SGHNT, CDR2 YENEEA. This CDR3 is built from 15 residues. The V segment lost 3 bases and the J segment 1 base; nucleotides outside the gene matches: 4. Written as DNA, the CDR3 is TGTGCCAGCAGCTTCCGGGACAGGGCATCCTACGAGCAGTACTTC. As protein: CASSFRDRASYEQYF.

The chain uses TRBV5-1 and TRBJ2-1; D unclear. CDR1 is SGHRS and CDR2 is YFSETQ in the germline V gene. Trimming removed 4 bases at V and 5 bases at J, with 13 bases between. The CDR3 covers 14 residues. This CDR3 is CASSPANRHNEQFF. DNA for the CDR3: TGCGCCAGCAGCCCGGCGAACCGGCACAATGAGCAGTTCTTC.

The rearrangement joins TRBV11-2 to TRBJ1-4; 8 nucleotides match TRBD1. Germline CDR1 and CDR2: SGHAT and FQNNGV. V gave up 6 bases and J gave up 7 bases; unmatched junction bases: 4. The CDR3 covers 13 residues. The CDR3 protein is CASSLDRVEKLFF. As DNA, the CDR3 is TGTGCCAGCAGTTTGGACAGGGTTGAAAAACTGTTTTTT. Using reference TRBV11-2 and TRBJ1-4 for the parts outside the CDR3, the full variable domain is EAGVAQSPRYKIIEKRQSVAFWCNPISGHATLYWYQQILGQGPKLLIQFQNNGVVDDSQLPKDRFSAERLKGVDSTLKIQPAKLEDSAVYLCASSLDRVEKLFFGSGTQLSVL.

This chain connects TRBV6-6 to TRBJ2-7; the D gene is possibly TRBD2 (5 bases). The germline V gene encodes CDR1 MNHNY and CDR2 SVGAGI (reference sequence). V dropped 0 bases and J dropped 6 bases, with 15 bases sitting between them. The CDR3 consists of 15 residues. CDR3 amino acids: CASSYSTSPIGEQYF. In DNA form, the CDR3 reads TGTGCCAGCAGTTACTCTACTAGTCCCATCGGCGAGCAGTACTTC.

V is TRBV3-1 and J is TRBJ2-1, with D tentatively TRBD1 or TRBD2 (6 bases each). This CDR3 has 12 amino acids. The V end was cut by 4 bases, the J end by 8 bases, with 9 bases between. In germline, CDR1 is LGHDT, CDR2 YNNKEL (reference sequence). The CDR3 DNA reads TGTGCCAGCAGCCCCGGGGGCCATGAGCAGTTCTTC. Translating it yields CASSPGGHEQFF.

This clonotype was seen a few times. The chain joins TRBV28 to TRBJ2-7; D ambiguous. Germline V gene sequence: CDR1 MDHEN, CDR2 SYDVKM. The CDR3 has 13 residues. The germline V and J ends were trimmed by 10 bases and 2 bases, with 15 bases remaining between them. CDR3 in DNA: TGTGCCAACACCTCAGACACCCCCTACGAGCAGTACTTC. Encoded protein: CANTSDTPYEQYF.

This chain connects TRBV30 to TRBJ2-1, with D tentatively TRBD1 (6 bases). The CDR3 is made up of 14 amino acids. CDR1 is GTSNPN, CDR2 SVGIG, per germline (reference sequence). Between the trimmed V and J ends, which lost 3 bases and 0 bases, there was a span of 9 bases. Here the CDR3 DNA reads TGTGCCTGGAGACAGGGTTTCTCCTACAATGAGCAGTTCTTC. As protein: CAWRQGFSYNEQFF.

This clonotype was found a few times. V gene TRBV27 combines with J gene TRBJ1-1; 9 nucleotides agree with TRBD1. The CDR3 loop spans 16 amino acids. V was clipped by 5 bases and J by 3 bases; unmatched bases: 10. Germline V gives CDR1 MNHEY, CDR2 SMNVEV (reference sequence). CDR3 loop: CASSTRTGAWYTEAFF. For the CDR3, the DNA is TGTGCCAGCAGTACACGGACAGGGGCCTGGTACACTGAAGCTTTCTTT.

This clonotype was seen only a few times. The chain has TRBV29-1 and TRBJ1-5, with 7 bases aligning to TRBD1. The CDR3 runs 13 residues. The V and J ends lost 6 bases and 3 bases, in that order; junction bases with no gene match: 5. Germline-derived CDR1 and CDR2 are SQVTM and ANQGSEA. CDR3 in amino acids: CSVRDSPNQPQHF. The CDR3 region has the DNA TGCAGCGTCCGGGACAGCCCCAATCAGCCCCAGCATTTT.

This CDR3 reads CASSYSTGNQPQHF. As DNA, the CDR3 is TGTGCCAGCAGTTACTCGACAGGCAATCAGCCCCAGCATTTT. V and J are TRBV6-5 and TRBJ1-5, with D possibly matching TRBD1 (5 bases). This CDR3 region has 14 residues. V shed 0 bases and J shed 2 bases, with 5 bases lying between them. Germline CDR1 and CDR2: MNHEY and SVGAGI.

The chain couples TRBV20-1 to TRBJ2-7; possibly TRBD2 for D (5 bases). Looked up from germline, CDR1 is DFQATT and CDR2 is SNEGSKA (reference sequence). CDR3 length: 13 amino acids. V shed 3 bases and J shed 6 bases, with 15 bases lying between them. CDR3 sequence (DNA): TGCAGTGCTAGTCCCATGCTAGCAGCCGAGCAGTACTTC. The encoded protein is CSASPMLAAEQYF.

CDR3 nucleotides: TGCAGTGCTAGCTTGGGTCTAGCGGGAGGGACTAGCACAGATACGCAGTATTTT. Amino acids: CSASLGLAGGTSTDTQYF. V and J are TRBV20-1 and TRBJ2-3; 12 bases agree with TRBD2. The V gene end was trimmed by 3 bases and the J gene end by 0 bases; junction bases not matched to a gene: 10. Germline V CDR1 and CDR2: DFQATT, SNEGSKA (reference sequence). The CDR3 length is 18 residues.

This clonotype was counted many times. The rearrangement joins TRBV11-2 to TRBJ2-7; TRBD1 is a possible D gene (6 bases). The CDR3 contains 14 residues. Deletions cut 3 bases from V and 2 bases from J, with 11 bases between. Germline CDR1 SGHAT, CDR2 FQNNGV. CDR3 sequence reads: CASSLGAGAYEQYF. Written as DNA, the CDR3 is TGTGCCAGCAGCTTGGGTGCAGGGGCCTACGAGCAGTACTTC.

This clonotype turned up a few times. The CDR3 DNA reads as TGTGCCAGCAGTCTCCGGGAGGGTAGCGAGCAGTACTTC. Translation gives CASSLREGSEQYF. The rearrangement links TRBV28 to TRBJ2-7; 8 nucleotides line up with TRBD2. The CDR3 runs 13 residues. Germline trimming cut 5 bases from V and 6 bases from J; bases unmatched to any gene: 6. The germline CDR1 and CDR2 sequences are MDHEN and SYDVKM.

The genes are TRBV4-3 and TRBJ1-6; no clear D gene. The CDR3 spans 15 residues. The V gene lost 2 bases and the J gene lost 5 bases, with 10 bases spanning the gap. Germline V lookup: CDR1 LGHNA, CDR2 YSLEER. CDR3: CASSQLGRNNSPLHF. The CDR3 DNA follows: TGCGCCAGCAGCCAACTTGGACGGAATAATTCACCCCTCCACTTT.